One and the same sample provided the 20 T cell receptor beta chains below, sequenced in a study of neurological immune-mediated disorders. MiXCR was run by TCRdb on the 5' RACE reads, yielding one entry per CDR3 protein. The sample lists roughly 100,000 distinct CDR3 sequences, around 3.6% seen once, with less than 3% in the top ten. Sequencing was performed on PBMCs. The source of these receptors is a woman aged 45-65 years with multiple sclerosis.

This clonotype has ten or more counts. J is TRBJ2-3 and V is TRBV29-1; no clear D. Germline V lookup: CDR1 SQVTM, CDR2 ANQGSEA. The germline V and J ends were trimmed by 7 bases and 2 bases, with 10 bases remaining between them. The CDR3 length is 12 residues. The CDR3 nucleotides read TGCAGCGGTTACCTGACCACAGATACGCAGTATTTT. The encoded protein is CSGYLTTDTQYF.

This clonotype was seen a handful of times. V gene TRBV5-1 combines with J gene TRBJ2-3; TRBD2 might be the D (7 bases). V dropped 3 bases and J dropped 5 bases, with 13 bases sitting between them. Germline assignment: CDR1 SGHRS and CDR2 YFSETQ. The CDR3 covers 14 residues. In DNA form, the CDR3 reads TGCGCCAGCAGCTCGTCGGGGGGCGGAGATACGCAGTATTTT. Encoded protein: CASSSSGGGDTQYF.

This clonotype has ten or more counts. V gene TRBV10-3 combines with J gene TRBJ2-7, with 7 bases lining up with TRBD2. The CDR3 is 13 amino acids. Germline trimming cut 10 bases from V and 3 bases from J; bases unmatched to any gene: 9. The V gene's germline CDR1 is ENHRY and CDR2 SYGVKD. The CDR3 coding sequence is TGTGCCACAGGGAGGGTGGTCGACTACGAGCAGTACTTC. The encoded protein is CATGRVVDYEQYF.

This clonotype has a count of ten or more. The V call is TRBV5-1, the J call TRBJ2-4; D gene unclear. CDR1 is SGHRS and CDR2 is YFSETQ in the germline V gene. The CDR3 totals 17 residues. V was cut by 4 bases and J by 0 bases, with 17 bases left in between. This chain's CDR3 is CASSPRTALLAKNIQYF. The CDR3 DNA sequence: TGCGCCAGCAGCCCCCGGACGGCTCTTCTAGCCAAAAACATTCAGTACTTC.

This clonotype was detected many times. The J gene is TRBJ1-5, the V gene TRBV7-9; 9 bases align to TRBD1. The trim removed 10 bases at V and 4 bases at J, leaving 5 bases unmatched. CDR1 and CDR2 (germline): SEHNR, FQNEAQ (reference sequence). The CDR3 loop spans 13 amino acids. CDR3 sequence: CATTGGKNQPQHF. The CDR3 DNA sequence: TGTGCCACCACAGGGGGCAAAAATCAGCCCCAGCATTTT.

The J gene is TRBJ2-5, the V gene TRBV12-3 or TRBV12-4; D is uncertain. V lost 3 bases to trimming and J lost 0 bases, with 8 bases between them. The CDR3 consists of 14 residues. CDR3 in amino acids: CASSFDGNQETQYF. The DNA for the CDR3 is TGTGCCAGCAGTTTTGATGGCAACCAAGAGACCCAGTACTTC.

Concerning this clonotype: This sequence may be a read error, since a much larger clone differs from it by one base. This chain uses TRBV29-1 with TRBJ1-2, with D possibly TRBD1 on 5 matching bases. This CDR3 has 12 residues. In germline, CDR1 is SQVTM, CDR2 ANQGSEA. Trimming cost V 3 bases and J 5 bases, with 10 bases left between them. In DNA, the CDR3 is TGCAGCGTTGAGTGGGGGAGGTATGGCTACACCTTC. It encodes CSVEWGRYGYTF.

This clonotype was recorded at least ten times. V and J are TRBV20-1 and TRBJ2-6; unclear D gene. The germline V gene encodes CDR1 DFQATT and CDR2 SNEGSKA (reference sequence). There are 15 residues in the CDR3. V lost 3 bases, J lost 1 base, and 10 bases lay in between. The CDR3 DNA follows: TGCAGTGCTAGTGCTCATGGGTCTGGGGCCAACGTCCTGACTTTC. It codes for CSASAHGSGANVLTF.

This clonotype occurred many times. The chain joins TRBV12-3 or TRBV12-4 to TRBJ2-1, with D perhaps assigned TRBD1 or TRBD2 (5 bases each). The CDR3 contains 14 residues. V was pared by 3 bases and J by 10 bases, with 16 bases between. This CDR3 is CASSFGTPVREQFF. CDR3 in DNA: TGTGCCAGCAGTTTTGGGACGCCGGTGAGGGAGCAGTTCTTC.

This clonotype was picked up many times. The chain has TRBV7-2 and TRBJ2-7; 7 bases agree with TRBD1. V trimming: 5 bases; J trimming: 3 bases; junction bases outside the gene matches: 4. CDR3 length: 13 residues. CDR1 is SGHTA and CDR2 is FQGNSA in the germline V gene. CDR3 sequence (DNA): TGTGCCAGCAGCGTATCAGGGGGCTACGAGCAGTACTTC. It specifies CASSVSGGYEQYF.

The table lists this clonotype with many counts. CDR3 DNA sequence: TGTGCCACCAGCGCCGGGACTAGATACAATGAGCAGTTCTTC. It yields the protein CATSAGTRYNEQFF. The V and J genes are TRBV15 and TRBJ2-1, with 8 bases lining up with TRBD2. Germline CDR1 and CDR2: LNHNV and YYDKDF (reference sequence). The V segment lost 5 bases and the J segment 4 bases; nucleotides outside the gene matches: 4. The CDR3 length is 14 residues.

This clonotype was seen repeatedly, ten times or more. The V and J genes are TRBV7-6 and TRBJ2-1; TRBD1 aligns across 7 bases. The germline V gene encodes CDR1 SGHVS and CDR2 FNYEAQ. The CDR3 is 15 amino acids. The V segment lost 5 bases and the J segment 6 bases; nucleotides outside the gene matches: 10. The CDR3 loop is CASSGWDSQGNEQFF. The CDR3 DNA reads TGTGCCAGCAGCGGGTGGGACAGCCAGGGCAATGAGCAGTTCTTC.

At least ten counts were recorded for this clonotype. This chain uses TRBV12-3 or TRBV12-4 with TRBJ2-2, with D possibly TRBD2 on 5 matching bases. This CDR3 region has 16 residues. Trimming took 5 bases from V and 2 from J, leaving 15 bases between them. The CDR3 DNA sequence: TGTGCCAGCAGTCCCCCTGGCGGAGGTAACACCGGGGAGCTGTTTTTT. Translated: CASSPPGGGNTGELFF.

This clonotype was seen ten or more times. The rearrangement joins TRBV5-1 to TRBJ2-3; 13 nucleotides line up with TRBD2. CDR1 and CDR2 (germline): SGHRS, YFSETQ. The CDR3 is 18 amino acids. V shed 4 bases, J shed 0 bases, and the junction held 8 bases outside the gene matches. Written as DNA, the CDR3 is TGCGCCAGCAGCCCGGGACTAGCGGGGACCGTAAGCACAGATACGCAGTATTTT. Translation: CASSPGLAGTVSTDTQYF. Supplemented by reference TRBV5-1 and TRBJ2-3, the full variable domain reads KAGVTQTPRYLIKTRGQQVTLSCSPISGHRSVSWYQQTPGQGLQFLFEYFSETQRNKGNFPGRFSGRQFSNSRSEMNVSTLELGDSALYLCASSPGLAGTVSTDTQYFGPGTRLTVL.

This clonotype was seen many times. This chain connects TRBV5-1 to TRBJ2-7; 12 bases line up with TRBD2. V lost 0 bases to trimming and J lost 3 bases; unmatched junction nucleotides: 7. This CDR3 spans 17 amino acids. Germline V lookup: CDR1 SGHRS, CDR2 YFSETQ. CDR3 residues: CASSLVVASGGDYEQYF. The DNA for the CDR3 is TGCGCCAGCAGCTTGGTTGTGGCTAGCGGGGGGGACTACGAGCAGTACTTC. The entire variable domain, with the rest obtained from reference TRBV5-1 and TRBJ2-7, is as follows: KAGVTQTPRYLIKTRGQQVTLSCSPISGHRSVSWYQQTPGQGLQFLFEYFSETQRNKGNFPGRFSGRQFSNSRSEMNVSTLELGDSALYLCASSLVVASGGDYEQYFGPGTRLTVT.

CDR3 coding DNA: TGCAGGGGGGATTGGGGGGGCCTCGACAATGAGCAGTTCTTC. Amino acids: CRGDWGGLDNEQFF. V gene TRBV20-1 combines with J gene TRBJ2-1; tentative D call: TRBD2 (7 bases). Germline assignment: CDR1 DFQATT and CDR2 SNEGSKA (reference sequence). The CDR3 spans 14 residues.

This clonotype was seen many times. This chain connects TRBV5-1 to TRBJ1-1; no reliable D call. V was trimmed by 6 bases and J by 6 bases, leaving 12 bases between them. Germline CDR1 is SGHRS and CDR2 is YFSETQ. The CDR3 length is 12 residues. The CDR3 reads CASTPWVPEAFF. The CDR3 DNA follows: TGCGCCAGCACTCCCTGGGTCCCTGAAGCTTTCTTT.

In its sample, this clonotype was seen many times. This sequence joins TRBV20-1 and TRBJ2-3; 8 bases align to TRBD2. CDR1 is DFQATT, CDR2 SNEGSKA, per germline (reference sequence). The V segment lost 1 base and the J segment 1 base; nucleotides outside the gene matches: 7. This CDR3 has 16 amino acids. In DNA, the CDR3 is TGCAGTGCTAGAGCATTACTAGCGGAGCGCACAGATACGCAGTATTTT. This sequence encodes CSARALLAERTDTQYF.

This clonotype was counted many times. The chain combines TRBV4-2 with TRBJ1-2; D is possibly TRBD1 (5 bases). Trimming cost V 0 bases and J 8 bases, with 10 bases left between them. Germline CDR1 LGHNA, CDR2 YNFKEQ. The CDR3 extends over 13 amino acids. CDR3 nucleotide sequence: TGTGCCAGCAGCCAAGATCTCGGGGACGGCTACACCTTC. As protein: CASSQDLGDGYTF.

In the case of this clonotype: The junction differs from germline at one of its ends, possibly a read error. V and J are TRBV3-1 and TRBJ1-4; D not resolved. Germline V lookup: CDR1 LGHDT, CDR2 YNNKEL (reference sequence). This CDR3 is 11 amino acids long. The CDR3 DNA reads TGTGACAGCAGCCAAGATGAAAAACTGTTTTTT. It yields the protein CDSSQDEKLFF.